Below, 17 T cell receptor beta chains from the same sample are listed, as sequenced in a study of early T cells in non-severe SARS-CoV-2 infection. TCRdb re-called the 5' RACE reads with MiXCR, one entry per CDR3 protein. The sample carries about 48,000 distinct CDR3 sequences, 7% to 8% recorded once. The sequencing sample was made of whole blood. These TCRs come from an adult who was a healthcare worker with PCR-confirmed SARS-CoV-2 infection or an uninfected control (not recorded which).

J is TRBJ2-7 and V is TRBV28, with unresolved D. The CDR3 is made up of 13 amino acids. Trimming cost V 6 bases and J 5 bases, with 14 bases left between them. Germline assignment: CDR1 MDHEN and CDR2 SYDVKM. CDR3: CASRGWAKDEQYF. The DNA for the CDR3 is TGTGCCAGCAGGGGGTGGGCAAAAGACGAGCAGTACTTC.

In this sample, this clonotype turned up many times. This chain links TRBV3-1 with TRBJ1-5; 8 bases are a match to TRBD1. This CDR3 spans 15 amino acids. The germline gives CDR1 LGHDT, CDR2 YNNKEL (reference sequence). V was clipped by 0 bases and J by 4 bases; unmatched bases: 2. As DNA, the CDR3 is TGTGCCAGCAGCCAAGATAACAGGGGGAATCAGCCCCAGCATTTT. Translation gives CASSQDNRGNQPQHF.

This clonotype showed up just a few times. The chain combines TRBV7-2 with TRBJ2-3; the match to TRBD1 covers 7 bases. V trimming: 4 bases; J trimming: 2 bases; junction bases outside the gene matches: 6. From germline, CDR1 is SGHTA and CDR2 FQGNSA. CDR3 size: 15 residues. Written as DNA, the CDR3 is TGTGCCAGCAGCTACGACAGGGTTGACACAGATACGCAGTATTTT. Its translation is CASSYDRVDTDTQYF. The full variable domain, in which reference TRBV7-2 and TRBJ2-3 provide the parts outside the CDR3, is GAGVSQSPSNKVTEKGKDVELRCDPISGHTALYWYRQSLGQGLEFLIYFQGNSAPDKSGLPSDRFSAERTGGSVSTLTIQRTQQEDSAVYLCASSYDRVDTDTQYFGPGTRLTVL.

The chain couples TRBV29-1 to TRBJ2-1, with 10 positions matching TRBD2. The ends lost 8 bases at V and 4 bases at J; junction bases unmatched: 11. In germline, CDR1 is SQVTM, CDR2 ANQGSEA. The CDR3 runs 15 residues. CDR3 bases: TGCAGCTCAAGCCCTAGCGGGGGCCCGTACAATGAGCAGTTCTTC. As protein: CSSSPSGGPYNEQFF.

At least ten counts were recorded for this clonotype. This rearrangement joins TRBV20-1 to TRBJ1-2, with unresolved D. This CDR3 is 14 amino acids long. V lost 3 bases to trimming and J lost 2 bases, with 13 bases between them. From germline, CDR1 is DFQATT and CDR2 SNEGSKA (reference sequence). DNA for the CDR3: TGCAGTGCTAGGGCCTTTTTAGGCAACTATGGCTACACCTTC. Translation: CSARAFLGNYGYTF.

This clonotype was found a few times. The J gene is TRBJ2-3, the V gene TRBV11-3; 7 bases match TRBD2. Looked up from germline, CDR1 is SGHNT and CDR2 is YENEEA. The junction had 1 base not matched to a gene; V was cut back by 5 bases and J by 2 bases. The length of the CDR3 is 13 residues. Here the CDR3 reads CASSRDYTDTQYF. CDR3 nucleotide sequence: TGTGCCAGCAGCCGGGACTACACAGATACGCAGTATTTT.

This clonotype has only a few counts. The chain links TRBV12-3 or TRBV12-4 to TRBJ2-7; 7 nucleotides line up with TRBD1. V shed 2 bases and J 9 bases; nucleotides not matched to a gene: 4. The CDR3 is 12 residues long. The CDR3 is CASSLQGDPQYF. CDR3 nucleotides: TGTGCCAGCAGTTTACAGGGGGACCCGCAGTACTTC.

This clonotype was observed at least ten times. This sequence joins TRBV28 and TRBJ2-7; maybe TRBD2 (5 bases). Germline CDR1 reads MDHEN; CDR2 reads SYDVKM. The CDR3 totals 12 residues. Trimming removed 2 bases at V and 4 bases at J, with 6 bases between. The CDR3 DNA reads TGTGCCAGCAGTTTAGCGGGTTACGAGCAGTACTTC. Amino acid sequence: CASSLAGYEQYF. The variable domain in full, with the rest retrieved from reference TRBV28 and TRBJ2-7, is DVKVTQSSRYLVKRTGEKVFLECVQDMDHENMFWYRQDPGLGLRLIYFSYDVKMKEKGDIPEGYSVSREKKERFSLILESASTNQTSMYLCASSLAGYEQYFGPGTRLTVT.

V and J are TRBV27 and TRBJ2-7; D may match TRBD1 or TRBD2 (5 bases each). V shed 5 bases and J shed 5 bases, with 16 bases lying between them. This CDR3 spans 14 amino acids. CDR1 is MNHEY, CDR2 SMNVEV, per germline (reference sequence). Here the CDR3 reads CASSRRDGLDEQYF. DNA of the CDR3: TGTGCCAGCAGTCGCCGGGACGGCCTCGACGAGCAGTACTTC.

This clonotype was found many times. The rearrangement links TRBV4-3 to TRBJ2-3; 13 bases are a match to TRBD2. The ends lost 5 bases at V and 5 bases at J; junction bases unmatched: 7. The CDR3 is 16 residues long. CDR1 is LGHNA, CDR2 YSLEER, per germline. Here the CDR3 reads CASSRGTSGAQDTQYF. The DNA of the CDR3 is TGCGCCAGCAGCAGAGGGACTAGCGGGGCACAAGATACGCAGTATTTT.

This clonotype was seen more than once but under ten times. The V call is TRBV11-3, the J call TRBJ2-1, with D possibly TRBD2 on 5 matching bases. CDR3 length: 13 residues. V dropped 1 base and J dropped 6 bases, with 7 bases sitting between them. The germline V gene has CDR1 SGHNT and CDR2 YENEEA. The CDR3 is CASSLGEINEQFF. For the CDR3, the DNA is TGTGCCAGCAGCTTAGGGGAGATCAATGAGCAGTTCTTC.

The chain couples TRBV11-2 to TRBJ1-5; no firm D call. Germline assignment: CDR1 SGHAT and CDR2 FQNNGV. Between the trimmed V and J ends, which lost 5 bases and 5 bases, there was a span of 10 bases. The CDR3 loop spans 13 amino acids. CDR3 in amino acids: CASSPERYQPQHF. The DNA for the CDR3 is TGTGCCAGCAGCCCAGAAAGGTATCAGCCCCAGCATTTT.

This clonotype was detected a few times. V is TRBV15 and J is TRBJ2-7; D call uncertain. V was cut by 0 bases and J by 0 bases, with 9 bases left in between. The CDR3 is 15 residues long. CDR1 is LNHNV, CDR2 YYDKDF, per germline (reference sequence). For the CDR3, the DNA is TGTGCCACCAGCAGAGATACAGCGTCCTCCTACGAGCAGTACTTC. Residues: CATSRDTASSYEQYF.

This clonotype was seen repeatedly, ten times or more. This chain uses TRBV28 with TRBJ1-5; 7 nucleotides agree with TRBD1. Germline loops: CDR1 MDHEN, CDR2 SYDVKM. The CDR3 runs 18 residues. The trim removed 6 bases at V and 0 bases at J, leaving 14 bases unmatched. Here the CDR3 reads CASSPGQNYLYSNQPQHF. The CDR3 DNA is TGTGCCAGCAGCCCGGGACAGAACTACTTGTATAGCAATCAGCCCCAGCATTTT. The whole variable domain, remainder taken from reference TRBV28 and TRBJ1-5, is DVKVTQSSRYLVKRTGEKVFLECVQDMDHENMFWYRQDPGLGLRLIYFSYDVKMKEKGDIPEGYSVSREKKERFSLILESASTNQTSMYLCASSPGQNYLYSNQPQHFGDGTRLSIL.

As for this clonotype: This could be a read error, since a much larger clone is one nucleotide away. This chain uses TRBV30 with TRBJ2-1; 7 bases are shared with TRBD1. This CDR3 is 11 amino acids long. Germline CDR1 and CDR2: GTSNPN and SVGIG (reference sequence). CDR3 in DNA: TGTGCCTGGAGTGACGGGACAGATGCACTCTTC. Protein: CAWSDGTDALF. Full variable domain (rest looked up from reference TRBV30 and TRBJ2-1): SQTIHQWPATLVQPVGSPLSLECTVEGTSNPNLYWYRQAAGRGLQLLFYSVGIGQISSEVPQNLSASRPQDRQFILSSKKLLLSDSGFYLCAWSDGTDALFGPGTRLTVL.

This chain links TRBV6-2 or TRBV6-3 with TRBJ2-2; D remains unclear. The length of the CDR3 is 11 residues. The ends were cut back, 8 bases at V and 5 bases at J, with 6 bases in the middle. Germline V gene data show CDR1 as MNHEY and CDR2 as SVGEGT. CDR3 bases: TGTGCCAGCGCTAATACCGGGGAGCTGTTTTTT. It yields the protein CASANTGELFF.

The V gene is TRBV5-4, the J gene TRBJ2-2, with D maybe TRBD1 (5 bases). Germline V gene sequence: CDR1 SGHNT, CDR2 YYREEE (reference sequence). V lost 0 bases and J 1 base, leaving 10 bases between the germline ends. There are 16 residues in the CDR3. The CDR3 nucleotides read TGTGCCAGCAGCTTGGGACAGAAACGGAACACCGGGGAGCTGTTTTTT. Residues: CASSLGQKRNTGELFF.